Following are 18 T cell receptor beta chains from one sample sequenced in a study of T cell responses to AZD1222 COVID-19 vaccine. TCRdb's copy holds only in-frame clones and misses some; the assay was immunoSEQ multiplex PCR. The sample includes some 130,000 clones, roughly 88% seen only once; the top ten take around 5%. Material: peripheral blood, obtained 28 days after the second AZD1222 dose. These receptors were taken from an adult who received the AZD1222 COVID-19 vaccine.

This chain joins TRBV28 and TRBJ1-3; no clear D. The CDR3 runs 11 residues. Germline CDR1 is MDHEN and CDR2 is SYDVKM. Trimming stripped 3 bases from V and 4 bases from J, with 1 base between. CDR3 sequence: CASSLGNTIYF. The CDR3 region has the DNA TGTGCCAGCAGTTTGGGAAACACCATATATTTT.

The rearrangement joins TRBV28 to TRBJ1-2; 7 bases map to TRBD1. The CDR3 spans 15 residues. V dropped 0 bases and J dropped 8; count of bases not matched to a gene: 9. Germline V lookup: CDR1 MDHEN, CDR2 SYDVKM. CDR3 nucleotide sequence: TGTGCCAGCAGTTTATGGGCAGGGGGAACGCGAGGCTACACCTTC. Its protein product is CASSLWAGGTRGYTF.

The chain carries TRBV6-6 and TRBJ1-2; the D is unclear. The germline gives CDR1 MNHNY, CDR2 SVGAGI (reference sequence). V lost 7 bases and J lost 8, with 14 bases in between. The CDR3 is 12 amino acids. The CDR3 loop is CASKSLGGGYTF. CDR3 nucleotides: TGTGCCAGCAAATCTTTGGGTGGCGGCTACACCTTC.

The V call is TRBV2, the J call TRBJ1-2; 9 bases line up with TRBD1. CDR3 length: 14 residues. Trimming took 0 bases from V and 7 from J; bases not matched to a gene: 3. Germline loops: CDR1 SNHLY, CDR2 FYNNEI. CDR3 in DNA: TGTGCCAGCAGTGAAGCTAGACAGGGGGGTGGCTACACCTTC. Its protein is CASSEARQGGGYTF.

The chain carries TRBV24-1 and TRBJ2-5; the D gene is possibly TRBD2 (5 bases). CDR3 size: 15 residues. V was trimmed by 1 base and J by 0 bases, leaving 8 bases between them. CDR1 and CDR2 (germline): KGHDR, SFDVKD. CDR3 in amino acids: CATSDLGLHQETQYF. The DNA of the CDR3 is TGTGCCACCAGTGATTTAGGACTGCACCAAGAGACCCAGTACTTC.

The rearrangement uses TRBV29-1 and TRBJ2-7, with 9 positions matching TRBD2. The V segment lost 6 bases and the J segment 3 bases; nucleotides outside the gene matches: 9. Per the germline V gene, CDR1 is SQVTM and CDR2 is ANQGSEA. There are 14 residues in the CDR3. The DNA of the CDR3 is TGCAGCGTCGCAGCGGGGGGCTCCCTCTACGAGCAGTACTTC. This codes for CSVAAGGSLYEQYF.

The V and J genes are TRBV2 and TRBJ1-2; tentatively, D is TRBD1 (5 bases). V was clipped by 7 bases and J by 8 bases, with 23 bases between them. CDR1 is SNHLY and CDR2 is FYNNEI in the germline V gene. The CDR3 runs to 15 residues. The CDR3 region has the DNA TGTGCCAGCAATCCCCCGGGGGGACTAACCAACGGCTACACCTTC. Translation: CASNPPGGLTNGYTF.

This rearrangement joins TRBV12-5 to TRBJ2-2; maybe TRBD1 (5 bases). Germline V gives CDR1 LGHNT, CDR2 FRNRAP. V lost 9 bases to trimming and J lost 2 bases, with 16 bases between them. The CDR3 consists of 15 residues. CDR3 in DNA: TGTGCTAGAAAACAGGCCCCCCGTAACACCGGGGAGCTGTTTTTT. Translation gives CARKQAPRNTGELFF.

CDR3 residues: CASSLVAGGVTGELFF. The CDR3 DNA is TGTGCCAGCAGCTTGGTCGCGGGGGGCGTCACCGGGGAGCTGTTTTTT. The chain couples TRBV11-3 to TRBJ2-2; 8 bases fit TRBD2. The V gene end was trimmed by 3 bases and the J gene end by 4 bases; junction bases not matched to a gene: 7. The germline gives CDR1 SGHNT, CDR2 YENEEA. This CDR3 comprises 16 residues. Together with reference TRBV11-3 and TRBJ2-2, the CDR3 gives the full variable domain: EAGVVQSPRYKIIEKKQPVAFWCNPISGHNTLYWYLQNLGQGPELLIRYENEEAVDDSQLPKDRFSAERLKGVDSTLKIQPAELGDSAVYLCASSLVAGGVTGELFFGEGSRLTVL.

The CDR3 here is CASSEPGRGADEQFF. In nucleotides, the CDR3 is TGTGCCAGCAGTGAACCGGGCCGGGGAGCCGATGAGCAGTTCTTC. The gene calls are TRBV2 and TRBJ2-1, with D possibly being TRBD2 (5 bases). Germline CDR1 is SNHLY and CDR2 is FYNNEI. The CDR3 runs to 15 residues. V lost 2 bases and J lost 8, with 16 bases in between.

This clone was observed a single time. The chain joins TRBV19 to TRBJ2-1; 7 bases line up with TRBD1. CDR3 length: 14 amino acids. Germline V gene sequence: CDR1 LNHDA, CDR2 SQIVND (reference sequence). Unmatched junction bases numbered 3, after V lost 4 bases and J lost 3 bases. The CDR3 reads CASSTRDSYNEQFF. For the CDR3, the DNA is TGTGCCAGTAGTACCCGGGACAGCTACAATGAGCAGTTCTTC.

The CDR3 reads CASSDQGNNEQFF. CDR3 in DNA: TGTGCCAGCAGTGACCAGGGAAACAATGAGCAGTTCTTC. This chain joins TRBV6-1 and TRBJ2-1, with a weak D call TRBD1 (5 bases). This CDR3 is built from 13 residues. Trimming left V 3 bases short and J 5 bases short, with 8 bases between. The germline gives CDR1 MNHNS, CDR2 SASEGT.

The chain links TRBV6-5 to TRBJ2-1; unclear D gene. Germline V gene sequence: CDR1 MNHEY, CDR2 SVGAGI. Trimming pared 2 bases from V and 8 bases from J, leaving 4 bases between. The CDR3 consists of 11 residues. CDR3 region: CASSYRDEQFF. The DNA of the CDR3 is TGTGCCAGCAGTTACCGGGATGAGCAGTTCTTC.

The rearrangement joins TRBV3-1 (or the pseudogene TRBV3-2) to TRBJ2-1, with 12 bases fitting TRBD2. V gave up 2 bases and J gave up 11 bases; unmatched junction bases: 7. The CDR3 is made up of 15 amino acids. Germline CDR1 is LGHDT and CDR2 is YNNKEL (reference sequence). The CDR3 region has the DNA TGTGCCAGCAGCCAATTGATACTAGCGGGAGGTCAGCAGTTCTTC. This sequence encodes CASSQLILAGGQQFF.

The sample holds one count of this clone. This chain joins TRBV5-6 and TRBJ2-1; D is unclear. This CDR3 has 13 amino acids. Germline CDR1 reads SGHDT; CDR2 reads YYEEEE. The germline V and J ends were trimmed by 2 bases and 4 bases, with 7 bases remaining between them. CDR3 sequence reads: CASSLGNYNEQFF. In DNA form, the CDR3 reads TGTGCCAGCAGCTTAGGGAATTACAATGAGCAGTTCTTC.

The CDR3 nucleotides are TGTGCCAGCAGCCTCGCCGGGTCCTATAATTCACCCCTCCACTTT. Amino acids: CASSLAGSYNSPLHF. The chain joins TRBV6-2 or TRBV6-3 to TRBJ1-6, with unresolved D. Germline V gene sequence: CDR1 MNHEY, CDR2 SVGEGT. This CDR3 region has 15 residues. Trimming removed 6 bases from V and 1 base from J, with 10 bases in between.

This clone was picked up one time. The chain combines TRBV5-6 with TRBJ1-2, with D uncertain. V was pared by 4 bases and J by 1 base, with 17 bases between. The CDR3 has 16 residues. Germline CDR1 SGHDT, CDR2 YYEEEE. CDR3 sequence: CASSRTQFPVNYGYTF. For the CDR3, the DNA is TGTGCCAGCAGCCGGACCCAATTTCCAGTTAACTATGGCTACACCTTC.

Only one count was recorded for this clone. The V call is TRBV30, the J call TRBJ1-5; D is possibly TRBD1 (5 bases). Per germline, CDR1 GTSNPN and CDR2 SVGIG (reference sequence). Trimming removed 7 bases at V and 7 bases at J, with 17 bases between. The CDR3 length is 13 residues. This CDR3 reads CASSGTGDQPQHF. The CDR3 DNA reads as TGTGCCTCATCCGGCACGGGGGACCAGCCCCAGCATTTT.